Reported below is one T cell receptor (beta chain). Its cognate antigen is unknown. These data originate in a study of radiotherapy plus CTLA-4 blockade in lung cancer. The overall study: Patients showed objective responses in over 15% of cases, and disease control was achieved by over 25%.

Clones were sequenced by immunoSEQ multiplex PCR, and TCRdb holds only the in-frame ones, with some missing. The profile shows some 120,000 clones, roughly 80% of them singletons. There are 14 residues in the CDR3. Germline assignment: CDR1 MNHNY and CDR2 SVGAGI (reference sequence). Ipilimumab-mediated CTLA-4 blockade plus focal radiation was given to patients having chemo-refractory metastatic non-small-cell lung cancer. Study-wide points: Some TCR clones had been derived from tumors. These clones expanded in peripheral blood after radiotherapy plus ipilimumab. Early blood T cell clone dynamics, with interferon-beta, were reported to best predict response.

This receptor was obtained from a human donor with non-small cell lung cancer that progressed on radiotherapy plus ipilimumab. Some clones in this sample may be carry-over from other donors' samples. This sequence joins TRBV6-6 and TRBJ2-5; perhaps TRBD1 as D (6 bases). The J call is in doubt because the DNA end fits TRBJ2-7 better. This specimen was peripheral blood, taken from a patient treated with radiotherapy plus ipilimumab. CDR3 region: CASTKDRNYYEQYF. CDR3 nucleotide sequence: TGTGCCAGCACGAAAGACAGGAACTACTACGAGCAGTACTTC.